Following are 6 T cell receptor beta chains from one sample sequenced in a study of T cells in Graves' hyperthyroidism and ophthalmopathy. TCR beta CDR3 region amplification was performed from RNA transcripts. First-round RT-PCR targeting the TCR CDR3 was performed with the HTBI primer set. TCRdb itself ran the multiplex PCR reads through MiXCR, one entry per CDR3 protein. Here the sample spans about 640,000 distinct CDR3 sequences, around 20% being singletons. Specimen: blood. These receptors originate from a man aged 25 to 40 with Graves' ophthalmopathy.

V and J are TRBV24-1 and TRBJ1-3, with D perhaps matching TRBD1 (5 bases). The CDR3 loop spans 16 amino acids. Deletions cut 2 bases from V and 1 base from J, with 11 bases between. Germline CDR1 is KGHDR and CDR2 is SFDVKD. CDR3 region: CATSDCRGASGNTIYF. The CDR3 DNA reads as TGTGCCACCAGTGATTGCCGGGGCGCGTCTGGAAACACCATATATTTT.

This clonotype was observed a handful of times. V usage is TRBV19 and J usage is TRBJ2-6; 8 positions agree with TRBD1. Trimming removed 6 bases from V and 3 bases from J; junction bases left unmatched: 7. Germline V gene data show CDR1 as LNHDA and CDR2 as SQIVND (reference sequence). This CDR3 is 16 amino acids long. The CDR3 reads CASRQQGAGGANVLTF. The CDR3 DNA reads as TGTGCCAGTAGGCAGCAGGGGGCTGGTGGGGCCAACGTCCTGACTTTC.

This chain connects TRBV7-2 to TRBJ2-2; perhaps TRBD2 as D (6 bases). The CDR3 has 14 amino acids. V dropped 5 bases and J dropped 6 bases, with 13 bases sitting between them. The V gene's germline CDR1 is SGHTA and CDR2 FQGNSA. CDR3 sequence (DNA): TGTGCCAGCAGCGCCTCTAGCGCTGCCGGGGAGCTGTTTTTT. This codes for CASSASSAAGELFF.

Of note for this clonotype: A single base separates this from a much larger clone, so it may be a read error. The CDR3 is CASSIGTITSGRHTGELFF. CDR3 in DNA: TGTGCCAGCAGTATCGGGACAATTACTAGCGGGAGGCACACCGGGGAGCTGTTTTTT. The V and J genes are TRBV6-1 and TRBJ2-2, with 12 positions matching TRBD2. V lost 5 bases, J lost 3 bases, and 13 bases stayed unmatched. Per the germline V gene, CDR1 is MNHNS and CDR2 is SASEGT. CDR3 length: 19 residues.

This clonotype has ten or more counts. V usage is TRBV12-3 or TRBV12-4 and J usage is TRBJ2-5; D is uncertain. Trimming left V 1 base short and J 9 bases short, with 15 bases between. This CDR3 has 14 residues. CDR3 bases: TGTGCCAGCAGTTTAGAGGGCGCCCGCCAGGCCCAGTACTTC. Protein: CASSLEGARQAQYF.

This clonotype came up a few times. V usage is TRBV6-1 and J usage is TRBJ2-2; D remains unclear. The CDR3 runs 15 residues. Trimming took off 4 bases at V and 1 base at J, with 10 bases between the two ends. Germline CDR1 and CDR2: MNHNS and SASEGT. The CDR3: CASSAFQRNTGELFF. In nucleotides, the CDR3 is TGTGCCAGCAGTGCGTTCCAGCGGAACACCGGGGAGCTGTTTTTT.